These 19 T cell receptor beta chains originate from one sample sequenced in a study of OX40 agonist ivuxolimab in advanced cancers. Clones were read by immunoSEQ multiplex PCR, and TCRdb kept only the in-frame ones, dropping some. The table lists about 6,000 clones, about 81% of them singletons. This material consisted of CD4+ or CD8+ T cells sorted from blood, taken in a trial of the OX40 agonist ivuxolimab. The receptors were sampled from an adult with an advanced solid tumor such as melanoma, head and neck, liver or kidney cancer.

This clone appeared a few times. The chain carries TRBV4-1 and TRBJ2-7, with 9 bases aligning to TRBD1. V lost 2 bases to trimming and J lost 5 bases; unmatched junction nucleotides: 10. The CDR3 has 16 amino acids. Germline V lookup: CDR1 MGHRA, CDR2 YSYEKL. CDR3 DNA sequence: TGCGCCAGCAGCCAACCCACCGGGACAGGGAAACACGAGCAGTACTTC. This gives the protein CASSQPTGTGKHEQYF.

The chain carries TRBV9 and TRBJ1-2; 7 nucleotides agree with TRBD1. Unmatched junction bases numbered 6, after V lost 8 bases and J lost 8 bases. Per the germline V gene, CDR1 is SGDLS and CDR2 is YYNGEE. CDR3 length equals 11 residues. The CDR3 here is CASQDRDGYTF. The CDR3 DNA reads as TGTGCCAGTCAAGACAGGGACGGCTACACCTTC.

The chain carries TRBV21-1 and TRBJ1-4. TRBV21-1 is assigned pseudogene status. This CDR3 comprises 21 residues. CDR3 amino acids: CASSKTLVSGRHRELWEKLFF. The CDR3, as DNA: TGTGCCAGCAGCAAAACCCTCGTCAGCGGGCGGCACAGGGAGCTTTGGGAAAAACTGTTTTTT.

CDR3 sequence: CAITTRTANTEAFF. The CDR3 coding sequence is TGTGCCATCACTACCCGGACAGCCAACACTGAAGCTTTCTTT. J is TRBJ1-1 and V is TRBV10-3, with TRBD1 as a possible D gene (6 bases). CDR1 is ENHRY and CDR2 is SYGVKD in the germline V gene. Trimming removed 7 bases at V and 2 bases at J, with 14 bases between. The CDR3 length is 14 residues.

This clone was counted only a few times. CDR3 DNA sequence: TGTGCCAGCAGCTTAGGGCGGGATTCACCCCTCCACTTT. Protein: CASSLGRDSPLHF. The V gene is TRBV7-2, the J gene TRBJ1-6, with D unclear. This CDR3 has 13 residues. The V and J ends lost 1 base and 8 bases respectively, with 6 bases between them. Germline values: CDR1 SGHTA, CDR2 FQGNSA.

The chain recombines TRBV5-1 with TRBJ2-2; D gene ambiguous. V lost 4 bases to trimming and J lost 7 bases, with 8 bases between them. CDR3 length: 12 residues. Germline V lookup: CDR1 SGHRS, CDR2 YFSETQ. CDR3 nucleotides: TGCGCCAGCAGCCTTGGGGACGGGGAGCTGTTTTTT. This sequence encodes CASSLGDGELFF.

The chain joins TRBV11-2 to TRBJ1-2, with D possibly matching TRBD1 (6 bases). V dropped 5 bases and J dropped 1 base, with 11 bases sitting between them. Germline values: CDR1 SGHAT, CDR2 FQNNGV. CDR3 size: 14 residues. For the CDR3, the DNA is TGTGCCAGCAGCCCCGGACAGAGTAACTATGGCTACACCTTC. It translates to CASSPGQSNYGYTF.

This clone has a single count. The junction does not match germline at one end; this may be a read error. The chain uses TRBV7-7 and TRBJ2-5; 7 bases line up with TRBD1. Germline V CDR1 and CDR2: SSHAT, FNYEAQ (reference sequence). The CDR3 loop spans 17 amino acids. CDR3: CASSLATTTGPQETQYF. The CDR3 nucleotides are TGTGCTAGCAGCTTAGCCACTACGACAGGGCCACAAGAGACCCAGTACTTC.

The chain has TRBV25-1 and TRBJ2-1; possibly TRBD2 for D (6 bases). Germline V gene sequence: CDR1 MGHDK, CDR2 SYGVNS. The CDR3 sequence is 15 residues long. With 5 bases removed from V and 2 bases from J, the gap between germline ends came to 13 bases. The CDR3 region has the DNA TGTGCCAGCAGTCTCGGGGGAAGGACCTACAATGAGCAGTTCTTC. This encodes CASSLGGRTYNEQFF.

This clone was seen just once. This rearrangement joins TRBV5-1 to TRBJ1-5, with D perhaps TRBD1 (5 bases). Germline loops: CDR1 SGHRS, CDR2 YFSETQ. Trimming shortened V by 2 bases and J by 3 bases, and 9 bases separated the two germline ends. This CDR3 comprises 14 residues. The CDR3 is CASSLGDVNQPQHF. The CDR3 DNA reads TGCGCCAGCAGCTTAGGGGATGTCAATCAGCCCCAGCATTTT.

This clone was seen more than once but under ten times. V usage is TRBV9 and J usage is TRBJ2-5; TRBD1 is a possible D gene (5 bases). Germline V gives CDR1 SGDLS, CDR2 YYNGEE. The germline V and J ends were trimmed by 4 bases and 3 bases, with 16 bases remaining between them. This CDR3 contains 15 residues. For the CDR3, the DNA is TGTGCCAGCAGCCCCTGGGGCAGCACCGAAGAGACCCAGTACTTC. Amino acids: CASSPWGSTEETQYF.

The CDR3 nucleotides read TGTGCCAGCAGCTTGATACAGAACCAAGAGACCCAGTACTTC. As protein: CASSLIQNQETQYF. The chain combines TRBV5-8 with TRBJ2-5, with no clear D. Trimming removed 1 base at V and 0 bases at J, with 7 bases between. The CDR3 has 14 residues. The germline CDR1 and CDR2 sequences are SGHTS and YDEGEE.

This clone was picked up a small number of times. The chain recombines TRBV7-3 with TRBJ1-1; TRBD1 matches at 10 bases. This CDR3 has 15 residues. CDR1 and CDR2 (germline): SGHTA, FQGTGA. V shed 3 bases, J shed 4 bases, and the junction held 5 bases outside the gene matches. As DNA, the CDR3 is TGTGCCAGCAGCTTTACCGGGACAGGGGCCACTGAAGCTTTCTTT. Its translation: CASSFTGTGATEAFF.

This clone has only one observation. V gene TRBV25-1 combines with J gene TRBJ1-1; 10 bases are a match to TRBD1. This CDR3 has 13 residues. In germline, CDR1 is MGHDK, CDR2 SYGVNS. With 6 bases clipped from V and 7 bases from J, the junction kept 5 bases outside the gene matches. The CDR3 spells CASRMTGGLEAFF. The CDR3 DNA follows: TGTGCCAGCAGGATGACAGGGGGCCTTGAAGCTTTCTTT.

DNA of the CDR3: TGCGCCATCGAAATGGACAGGGGGAGTGAAGCTTTCTTT. Protein sequence: CAIEMDRGSEAFF. V usage is TRBV10-1 and J usage is TRBJ1-1; 10 bases are a match to TRBD1. Trimming cost V 10 bases and J 7 bases; bases outside gene matches: 9. Germline V lookup: CDR1 WNHNN, CDR2 SYGVQD (reference sequence). The length of the CDR3 is 13 residues.

The genes are TRBV4-3 and TRBJ1-3; TRBD1 aligns across 8 bases. CDR3 length: 17 residues. Germline V gene lookup returns CDR1 LGHNA and CDR2 YSLEER. V dropped 0 bases and J dropped 4; count of bases not matched to a gene: 8. The CDR3 DNA is TGCGCCAGCAGCCAAGATAGGGGACAGGCTCTGGGAAACACCATATATTTT. It codes for CASSQDRGQALGNTIYF.

V is TRBV11-3 and J is TRBJ2-2; TRBD2 is a possible D gene (6 bases). The CDR3 has 15 amino acids. V was cut by 4 bases and J by 2 bases, with 11 bases left in between. CDR1 is SGHNT, CDR2 YENEEA, per germline. The CDR3 reads CASSSTGTNTGELFF. The DNA of the CDR3 is TGTGCCAGCAGCTCTACCGGGACTAACACCGGGGAGCTGTTTTTT.

In this sample, this clone turned up once. The rearrangement joins TRBV7-1 to TRBJ2-7; TRBD1 matches at 11 bases. TRBV7-1 is known as an ORF, though its function is uncertain. V dropped 5 bases and J dropped 1; count of bases not matched to a gene: 4. The CDR3 has 15 amino acids. CDR3 in amino acids: CASSLGQGVSYEQYF. CDR3 nucleotide sequence: TGTGCCAGCAGCCTGGGACAGGGGGTATCCTACGAGCAGTACTTC.

Relative to its sample, this clone is hyperexpanded (1% or more). V usage is TRBV25-1 and J usage is TRBJ1-1; D gene uncertain. V lost 5 bases and J lost 4, with 11 bases in between. This CDR3 is built from 13 residues. The germline gives CDR1 MGHDK, CDR2 SYGVNS. The CDR3 reads CASSLGLGTEAFF. CDR3 sequence (DNA): TGTGCCAGCAGTCTGGGGTTGGGCACTGAAGCTTTCTTT.